What follows are 28 T cell receptor beta chains derived from one specimen sequenced in a study of early T cells in non-severe SARS-CoV-2 infection. TCRdb recomputed calls from the 5' RACE reads with MiXCR, one row per CDR3 protein. The sample contains just over 60,000 distinct CDR3 sequences, roughly a tenth of which appear only once. The sample consisted of whole blood. The receptors derive from an adult who was a healthcare worker with PCR-confirmed SARS-CoV-2 infection or an uninfected control (not recorded which).

This chain connects TRBV6-1 to TRBJ2-1, with 13 bases fitting TRBD2. CDR3 size: 17 residues. The germline CDR1 and CDR2 sequences are MNHNS and SASEGT. Trimming removed 0 bases from V and 7 bases from J; junction bases left unmatched: 6. The CDR3 sequence: CASSEASGLAGVNEQFF. In DNA form, the CDR3 reads TGTGCCAGCAGTGAAGCAAGCGGACTAGCGGGGGTAAATGAGCAGTTCTTC.

This clonotype was detected only a few times. The chain couples TRBV10-3 to TRBJ1-6; no clear D gene. V shed 2 bases and J shed 5 bases, with 7 bases lying between them. The CDR3 is 14 amino acids. CDR1 and CDR2 (germline): ENHRY, SYGVKD. The CDR3 spells CAISEAQDNSPLHF. The CDR3, as DNA: TGTGCCATCAGTGAGGCGCAGGATAATTCACCCCTCCACTTT.

CDR3 nucleotides: TGTGCCAGCATGTTACAGGGGAATTATCAGCCCCAGCATTTT. It translates to CASMLQGNYQPQHF. The V and J genes are TRBV2 and TRBJ1-5; TRBD1 agrees at 7 bases. The CDR3 consists of 14 residues. V shed 7 bases, J shed 5 bases, and the junction held 8 bases outside the gene matches. The germline gives CDR1 SNHLY, CDR2 FYNNEI. Full variable domain (outside the CDR3, taken from reference TRBV2 and TRBJ1-5): EPEVTQTPSHQVTQMGQEVILRCVPISNHLYFYWYRQILGQKVEFLVSFYNNEISEKSEIFDDQFSVERPDGSNFTLKIRSTKLEDSAMYFCASMLQGNYQPQHFGDGTRLSIL.

The V and J genes are TRBV29-1 and TRBJ2-3; possibly TRBD1 or TRBD2 for D (6 bases each). CDR3 size: 14 residues. Trimming took off 4 bases at V and 0 bases at J, with 11 bases between the two ends. Germline CDR1 and CDR2: SQVTM and ANQGSEA. The CDR3 loop is CSVARGGSTDTQYF. The CDR3 DNA reads as TGCAGCGTTGCCAGGGGAGGTAGCACAGATACGCAGTATTTT.

This clonotype came up many times. V is TRBV7-9 and J is TRBJ2-1, with D maybe TRBD2 (6 bases). The germline CDR1 and CDR2 sequences are SEHNR and FQNEAQ (reference sequence). V lost 5 bases and J 9 bases, leaving 14 bases between the germline ends. The CDR3 has 13 residues. The CDR3 sequence: CASSPRGGFEQFF. The CDR3 DNA reads as TGTGCCAGCAGCCCCCGCGGAGGGTTTGAGCAGTTCTTC.

The V call is TRBV24-1, the J call TRBJ2-2; 7 nucleotides align to TRBD2. Germline loops: CDR1 KGHDR, CDR2 SFDVKD. V was pared by 4 bases and J by 3 bases, with 10 bases of the junction left unmatched. The CDR3 spans 17 residues. CDR3 coding DNA: TGTGCCACCAGTGACCGGACACGGGGAGGGTACACCGGGGAGCTGTTTTTT. Protein product: CATSDRTRGGYTGELFF.

The chain is built from TRBV12-3 or TRBV12-4 and TRBJ1-4, with a tentative D call TRBD1 (6 bases). With 0 bases removed from V and 8 bases from J, the gap between germline ends came to 10 bases. This CDR3 region has 14 residues. The CDR3 DNA sequence: TGTGCCAGCAGTTTAGCCGGAGGGGGGGAAAAACTGTTTTTT. This sequence encodes CASSLAGGGEKLFF.

This clonotype has a handful of counts. In DNA, the CDR3 is TGTGCCAGCAGTTTTGTCGGTGAGACCCAGTACTTC. Its translation is CASSFVGETQYF. The chain combines TRBV12-3 or TRBV12-4 with TRBJ2-5, with unresolved D. Trimming removed 3 bases from V and 5 bases from J, with 7 bases in between. This CDR3 has 12 residues.

The rearrangement joins TRBV5-1 to TRBJ1-4, with 10 nucleotides matching TRBD1. The germline V gene encodes CDR1 SGHRS and CDR2 YFSETQ. The trim removed 0 bases at V and 6 bases at J, leaving 2 bases unmatched. The CDR3 totals 15 residues. CDR3 sequence: CASSLDGTGDEKLFF. Here the CDR3 DNA reads TGCGCCAGCAGCTTGGACGGGACAGGGGATGAAAAACTGTTTTTT.

Concerning this clonotype itself: A junction boundary mismatches the germline segment, possibly from a read error. The J gene is TRBJ2-1, the V gene TRBV20-1, with a possible D match to TRBD2 (6 bases). The CDR3 covers 13 residues. Germline CDR1 and CDR2: DFQATT and SNEGSKA (reference sequence). CDR3 residues: CSALYSGGNGQFF. Written as DNA, the CDR3 is TGCAGTGCGTTATACTCCGGAGGGAATGGGCAGTTCTTC.

This clonotype was counted at least ten times. The V gene is TRBV3-1, the J gene TRBJ1-4; D not certain. Germline CDR1 reads LGHDT; CDR2 reads YNNKEL (reference sequence). The V and J ends lost 2 bases and 7 bases respectively, with 8 bases between them. The CDR3 is 13 amino acids. As DNA, the CDR3 is TGTGCCAGCAGCCAACGGCGCGGTGAAAAACTGTTTTTT. It specifies CASSQRRGEKLFF.

This clonotype was seen more than once but under ten times. The V gene is TRBV12-3 or TRBV12-4, the J gene TRBJ1-4; D is ambiguous. This CDR3 has 14 residues. Deletions cut 2 bases from V and 4 bases from J, with 8 bases between. CDR3 bases: TGTGCCAGCAGTTTAAGACGGTATAATGAAAAACTGTTTTTT. This translates into CASSLRRYNEKLFF.

The gene calls are TRBV27 and TRBJ2-1; perhaps TRBD1 as D (5 bases). CDR3 length equals 13 residues. With 7 bases removed from V and 10 bases from J, the gap between germline ends came to 17 bases. Germline-derived CDR1 and CDR2 are MNHEY and SMNVEV (reference sequence). CDR3 DNA: TGTGCCAGCACCCCCCTGGCGACAGACGAGCAGTTCTTC. Its protein product is CASTPLATDEQFF.

J is TRBJ1-1 and V is TRBV19; D perhaps matches TRBD1 (5 bases). The CDR3 has 15 residues. Germline V gene data show CDR1 as LNHDA and CDR2 as SQIVND (reference sequence). The V gene lost 4 bases and the J gene lost 6 bases, with 18 bases spanning the gap. The CDR3 spells CASSTRGPTGAEAFF. CDR3 sequence (DNA): TGTGCCAGTAGTACTAGGGGACCGACGGGGGCTGAAGCTTTCTTT.

This clonotype was detected only a few times. The chain recombines TRBV5-4 with TRBJ2-5, with D tentatively TRBD1 (5 bases). CDR3 length: 13 amino acids. Per germline, CDR1 SGHNT and CDR2 YYREEE (reference sequence). The V end lost 4 bases, the J end lost 3 bases, and 10 bases lay between the germline ends. The CDR3 nucleotides read TGTGCCAGCAGCGCGATCAGGGAAGAGACCCAGTACTTC. Translating gives CASSAIREETQYF.

Only a few counts were recorded for this clonotype. The rearrangement uses TRBV4-1 and TRBJ2-3; TRBD2 matches 10 bases. The CDR3 is 16 amino acids. Germline CDR1 MGHRA, CDR2 YSYEKL. With 1 base clipped from V and 1 base from J, the junction kept 2 bases outside the gene matches. The CDR3 loop reads CASSQGGTSGTDTQYF. The CDR3 DNA reads TGCGCCAGCAGCCAAGGAGGGACTAGCGGCACAGATACGCAGTATTTT.

This clonotype occurred a few times. CDR3 protein: CASSLGGVQETQYF. The CDR3 region has the DNA TGTGCCAGCAGCTTAGGCGGCGTCCAAGAGACCCAGTACTTC. This chain joins TRBV7-2 and TRBJ2-5; D is undetermined. Trimming cost V 1 base and J 1 base, with 7 bases left between them. Germline V gives CDR1 SGHTA, CDR2 FQGNSA. The CDR3 spans 14 residues.

This clonotype was found a few times. The chain has TRBV7-6 and TRBJ2-3; D perhaps matches TRBD2 (6 bases). This CDR3 contains 15 residues. The V end lost 7 bases, the J end lost 2 bases, and 16 bases lay between the germline ends. Germline-derived CDR1 and CDR2 are SGHVS and FNYEAQ. The CDR3 region has the DNA TGTGCCAGCACCTCGTCGGGGGACGACACAGATACGCAGTATTTT. It yields the protein CASTSSGDDTDTQYF.

This clonotype showed up many times. The chain is built from TRBV29-1 and TRBJ1-5; the D is unclear. V lost 4 bases to trimming and J lost 0 bases, with 7 bases between them. CDR1 and CDR2 from the germline V gene are SQVTM and ANQGSEA. This CDR3 region has 13 residues. The CDR3, as DNA: TGCAGCGTTGCTTCGAATAGCAATCAGCCCCAGCATTTT. It codes for CSVASNSNQPQHF. Full variable domain (remainder filled in from reference TRBV29-1 and TRBJ1-5): SAVISQKPSRDICQRGTSLTIQCQVDSQVTMMFWYRQQPGQSLTLIATANQGSEATYESGFVIDKFPISRPNLTFSTLTVSNMSPEDSSIYLCSVASNSNQPQHFGDGTRLSIL.

The genes are TRBV19 and TRBJ2-4; D is perhaps TRBD2 (5 bases). The CDR3 is 15 amino acids. V was trimmed by 1 base and J by 6 bases, leaving 13 bases between them. Germline V CDR1 and CDR2: LNHDA, SQIVND (reference sequence). CDR3 DNA sequence: TGTGCCAGTAGTATAGGAGGGCAGGTTGGAAACATTCAGTACTTC. It specifies CASSIGGQVGNIQYF. Full variable domain (missing parts from reference TRBV19 and TRBJ2-4): DGGITQSPKYLFRKEGQNVTLSCEQNLNHDAMYWYRQDPGQGLRLIYYSQIVNDFQKGDIAEGYSVSREKKESFPLTVTSAQKNPTAFYLCASSIGGQVGNIQYFGAGTRLSVL.

This clonotype was seen a handful of times. This chain uses TRBV5-6 with TRBJ2-3; D unresolved. Germline V lookup: CDR1 SGHDT, CDR2 YYEEEE. CDR3 length equals 14 residues. The V gene lost 0 bases and the J gene lost 3 bases, with 8 bases spanning the gap. The CDR3 sequence: CASSLEQRTDTQYF. CDR3 bases: TGTGCCAGCAGCTTGGAACAGAGGACAGATACGCAGTATTTT.

This clonotype was seen ten or more times. This rearrangement joins TRBV6-1 to TRBJ1-6, with D perhaps TRBD1 (5 bases). The germline V and J ends were trimmed by 2 bases and 18 bases, with 17 bases remaining between them. Germline CDR1 is MNHNS and CDR2 is SASEGT. The CDR3 extends over 13 amino acids. In DNA form, the CDR3 reads TGTGCCAGCAGTGAAAAGGAGGGGCGCTATGGCCACTTT. Residues: CASSEKEGRYGHF.

The chain couples TRBV7-6 to TRBJ2-1, with 10 bases lining up with TRBD1. The CDR3 is made up of 15 amino acids. Per germline, CDR1 SGHVS and CDR2 FNYEAQ. The J segment lost 10 bases and the V segment lost 1 base, leaving 7 bases of the junction unmatched. CDR3 in DNA: TGTGCCAGCAGCTTAGGTGTGACAGGGGGCCGGGAGCAGTTCTTC. Translation gives CASSLGVTGGREQFF. Supplemented by reference TRBV7-6 and TRBJ2-1, the full variable domain reads GAGVSQSPRYKVTKRGQDVALRCDPISGHVSLYWYRQALGQGPEFLTYFNYEAQQDKSGLPNDRFSAERPEGSISTLTIQRTEQRDSAMYRCASSLGVTGGREQFFGPGTRLTVL.

Only a few counts were recorded for this clonotype. The chain recombines TRBV6-6 with TRBJ2-3; 9 bases match TRBD2. V shed 5 bases, J shed 4 bases, and the junction held 7 bases outside the gene matches. The germline V gene has CDR1 MNHNY and CDR2 SVGAGI (reference sequence). This CDR3 comprises 15 residues. CDR3 residues: CASSASGGTSDTQYF. The CDR3 DNA reads as TGTGCCAGCAGTGCCAGCGGGGGGACTTCAGATACGCAGTATTTT.

The chain uses TRBV28 and TRBJ1-2; tentatively, D is TRBD1 (6 bases). Germline CDR1 is MDHEN and CDR2 is SYDVKM. This CDR3 region has 13 residues. The V gene lost 6 bases and the J gene lost 7 bases, with 15 bases spanning the gap. The CDR3 DNA is TGTGCCAGCAGGGGACAACAGGGAGGTGGCTACACCTTC. It yields the protein CASRGQQGGGYTF.

This clonotype has a count of ten or more. The rearrangement links TRBV13 to TRBJ2-1; D uncertain. Germline CDR1 and CDR2: PRHDT and FYEKMQ (reference sequence). This CDR3 contains 14 residues. Deletions cut 5 bases from V and 0 bases from J, with 8 bases between. As DNA, the CDR3 is TGTGCCAGCAGCCAGAGAGTCTCCTACAATGAGCAGTTCTTC. It specifies CASSQRVSYNEQFF.

The chain has TRBV21-1 and TRBJ1-6; the D call of TRBD1 is as the table states it, not checked on the DNA. TRBV21-1 is a listed pseudogene. The CDR3 covers 18 residues. This chain's CDR3 is CASSKGGQGETYNSPLHF. CDR3 coding DNA: TGTGCCAGCAGCAAAGGGGGACAGGGGGAAACCTATAATTCACCCCTCCACTTT.

This clonotype occurred a few times. The chain has TRBV3-1 and TRBJ2-3, with 8 bases aligning to TRBD2. V was clipped by 2 bases and J by 2 bases; unmatched bases: 9. The CDR3 length is 17 residues. Germline V CDR1 and CDR2: LGHDT, YNNKEL (reference sequence). DNA for the CDR3: TGTGCCAGCAGCCAACCCTCCGGCGGGGGGCTCACAGATACGCAGTATTTT. Translated: CASSQPSGGGLTDTQYF.